This T cell receptor (beta chain) was obtained from a study of blood T cell repertoires in COVID-19. Trimming cost V 4 bases and J 3 bases; bases outside gene matches: 6. Germline CDR1 is KGHSH and CDR2 is LQKENI. The CDR3 loop spans 17 amino acids. Adults between about 18 and 95 years of age took part from 20 to 25 US areas. Donors were grouped by their self-reported clinical history. In Cohort 3, a recovered donor had either two negative PCRs, clearance, or symptom resolution. In the source study's methods: Amplification with reference gene primers provided the estimates of nucleated cell counts. Clones were read by immunoSEQ multiplex PCR, and TCRdb kept only the in-frame ones, dropping some. V and J calls plus clone size are reproduced from that table; the DNA served to infer D and trimming. The profile shows more than 450,000 clones, roughly 90% of them singletons.

The chain has TRBV18 and TRBJ2-6; 10 bases match TRBD1. Sequences were obtained from PBMCs or T cells enriched from blood (not recorded which). The TCR sequence derives from a young woman who had recovered from COVID-19. The CDR3 coding sequence is TGTGCCAGCTCACGGGGGACAGGGGCCCTTGGGGCCAACGTCCTGACTTTC. Translating it yields CASSRGTGALGANVLTF.